The following is a T cell receptor (beta chain) sequence with its context. This sample is drawn from a study of blood T cell repertoires in COVID-19. Looking at the study overall: Sites across the United States, Italy and Spain contributed samples from acute and convalescent COVID-19. In each case, the material was cDNA or gDNA derived from T cells, B-cell-depleted T cells, or PBMCs.

The CDR3 has 14 amino acids. From germline, CDR1 is LGHDT and CDR2 YNNKEL (reference sequence). V lost 10 bases, J lost 9 bases, and 12 bases stayed unmatched. In the authors' workflow: Amplifying reference gene primers gave estimates of nucleated cell counts. Profiling relied on immunoSEQ multiplex PCR, and the TCRdb table lists in-frame clones only, not all of them. V, J and clone size are those of that table, while D and trimming were read from the DNA. The sample holds over 200,000 clones, roughly 87% seen once. This sequence was found in a man aged 40-49 years with active or convalescent COVID-19. This chain links TRBV3-1 (or the pseudogene TRBV3-2) with TRBJ1-6; 7 nucleotides match TRBD1. The sample consisted of peripheral blood. DNA for the CDR3: TGTGCCACGAAACAGGGGACTGCCGCTTCACCCCTCCACTTT. Encoded protein: CATKQGTAASPLHF.